This T cell receptor beta chain was sequenced in a study of shared clonotypes between healthy human individuals. This table comes from immunoSEQ multiplex PCR, and its TCRdb copy is limited to in-frame clones, with some not included. The sample shows 500,000 to 550,000 clones, approximately 94% of them seen only once. This clonotype originated in a woman aged 25 to 39 in good health. The sample comprised naive CD4+ T cells sorted from blood. As for subset: CD45RA+ positively selected.

In nucleotides, the CDR3 is TGCAGCGTAAAACAGCCAGCTAACTATGGCTACACCTTC. Its translation is CSVKQPANYGYTF. This rearrangement joins TRBV29-1 to TRBJ1-2; D is uncertain. This CDR3 has 13 residues. Trimming stripped 6 bases from V and 0 bases from J, with 11 bases between. Germline V CDR1 and CDR2: SQVTM, ANQGSEA.